The 4 T cell receptor beta chains presented below share a single source sample, sequenced in a study of radiotherapy plus CTLA-4 blockade in lung cancer. Profiling relied on immunoSEQ multiplex PCR, and the TCRdb table lists in-frame clones only, not all of them. The sample lists roughly 50,000 clones, about 83% occurring once. Sequences were derived from peripheral blood, sampled from a patient treated with radiotherapy plus ipilimumab. These receptors originate from a human donor with non-small cell lung cancer whose response to radiotherapy plus ipilimumab could not be evaluated.

The V call is TRBV13, the J call TRBJ2-5; TRBD2 matches at 7 bases. The germline V gene encodes CDR1 PRHDT and CDR2 FYEKMQ (reference sequence). Trimming removed 3 bases from V and 4 bases from J; junction bases left unmatched: 11. The CDR3 consists of 16 residues. The CDR3 protein is CASSFSSWGGTETQYF. The CDR3 DNA reads TGTGCCAGCAGCTTCTCCTCTTGGGGGGGGACAGAGACCCAGTACTTC.

The chain couples TRBV28 to TRBJ2-5; a possible D gene is TRBD1 (5 bases). V dropped 2 bases and J dropped 4 bases, with 11 bases sitting between them. The CDR3 contains 14 residues. The germline gives CDR1 MDHEN, CDR2 SYDVKM. CDR3 coding DNA: TGTGCCAGCAGTTTACTAGGGGCGGTAGAGACCCAGTACTTC. Its translation: CASSLLGAVETQYF.

The V gene is TRBV9, the J gene TRBJ2-3, with 11 nucleotides matching TRBD2. Germline loops: CDR1 SGDLS, CDR2 YYNGEE. V shed 5 bases, J shed 2 bases, and the junction held 7 bases outside the gene matches. The CDR3 is 16 residues long. The DNA of the CDR3 is TGTGCCAGCAGTGATATAGCGGGAGGGCTCACAGATACGCAGTATTTT. Amino acid sequence: CASSDIAGGLTDTQYF.

CDR3 bases: TGTGCCAGCAGCTCTGTCGTGACTAGCTCCTACGAGCAGTACTTC. Its protein is CASSSVVTSSYEQYF. This sequence joins TRBV7-2 and TRBJ2-5, with D maybe TRBD2 (6 bases). The last part of the DNA fits TRBJ2-7 better; the J call may be wrong. CDR1 is SGHTA and CDR2 is FQGNSA in the germline V gene. This CDR3 has 15 residues.